The sample holds one count of the clone carrying this T cell receptor (beta chain). The antigen is undetermined. The entry originates in a study of cytomegalovirus exposure and HLA in healthy donors. Points from the study as a whole: Sequencing depth across donors, presence/absence analyses assumed, was roughly uniform.

The germline V gene encodes CDR1 MDHEN and CDR2 SYDVKM. V gave up 3 bases and J gave up 8 bases, with 19 bases separating them. The CDR3 spans 15 residues. The PCR employed 60 Vbeta primers together with 13 Jbeta primers. In the original processing: The count from a later analysis was 79 million or so unique TCR beta chains, about 9.9 million of them shared. The table came from immunoSEQ multiplex PCR; TCRdb's copy has only in-frame clones and leaves some out. The V and J calls and clone size come from that table; D and trimming were worked out from the DNA. The repertoire holds about 120,000 clones, 75% to 80% seen once, with approximately 3.5% in the top ten.

The rearrangement uses TRBV28 and TRBJ1-2, with D uncertain. The sample was PBMCs. The receptor was derived from a woman aged 30 to 39 in good health and CMV-seropositive. CDR3 DNA sequence: TGTGCCAGCAGTTTCGCCGCGGGAGGGTCGTTGGGCTACACCTTC. Its protein product is CASSFAAGGSLGYTF.